This TCR beta chain stems from a study of beta chain features in type 1 diabetes. Cell sorting via CD45RO/CCR7/CD25/CD127/CD95/CD27 was performed to obtain CD4+ naive, central memory, regulatory and stem cell-like memory cells. As every portion of the isolated RNA was reverse transcribed, the sequencing read expressed TCRB transcripts. There were 3.5 million or so reads on average in the naive, central memory and regulatory T cell samples. Sequencing used immunoSEQ multiplex PCR; TCRdb keeps in-frame clones, though not all of them. The repertoire holds roughly 28,000 clones, 50% to 65% seen once, with around 1.6% in the top ten. This CDR3 has 18 residues. Germline V gene lookup returns CDR1 SGHRS and CDR2 YFSETQ. Note on this clone: Its antigen is unidentified. At one end, the junction sequence differs from germline, possibly due to a read error. The identical CDR3 is also encoded by other nucleotide sequences in the sample.

Study-level points and caveats: Shorter TCRB CDR3s, moderately but significantly so, marked every one of the four CD4+ subsets in Type 1 diabetes patients.

This chain links TRBV5-1 with TRBJ2-6, with D possibly matching TRBD1 (6 bases). Specimen: Tregs from blood. The receptor comes from a woman younger than 35 with type 1 diabetes. The CDR3 DNA reads TGCGCCAGCAGCTTGGGGGACAATGCTCCCTCTGGGGCCAACGTCCTAACTTTC. This gives the protein CASSLGDNAPSGANVLTF.